What follows are 9 T cell receptor beta chains derived from one specimen sequenced in a study of long-term antiretroviral therapy in people with HIV. The assay used was immunoSEQ (version v3.0), run at survey level. Measured with immunoSEQ multiplex PCR; TCRdb has only the in-frame clones, and not every one. This sample carries roughly 29,000 clones, approximately 95% of them seen once, and the ten largest clones take about 3.4%. The specimen was unsorted PBMCs, collected 5.3 years after starting antiretroviral therapy. These receptor sequences come from a man between 50 and 59 years old with HIV.

The rearrangement joins TRBV10-3 to TRBJ1-1; D gene ambiguous. Looked up from germline, CDR1 is ENHRY and CDR2 is SYGVKD. V lost 6 bases, J lost 6 bases, and 14 bases lay in between. The CDR3 has 13 amino acids. The chain's CDR3 is CAIRVDRVAEAFF. In nucleotides, the CDR3 is TGTGCCATCAGGGTGGATCGGGTCGCTGAAGCTTTCTTT.

This clone has a single count. V gene TRBV11-2 combines with J gene TRBJ2-7; D is unclear. The CDR3 is 13 residues long. V dropped 5 bases and J dropped 1 base, with 9 bases sitting between them. Germline assignment: CDR1 SGHAT and CDR2 FQNNGV. CDR3 region: CASSVSPSYEQYF. As DNA, the CDR3 is TGTGCCAGCAGCGTCTCCCCTTCCTACGAGCAGTACTTC.

The V and J genes are TRBV7-2 and TRBJ2-7, with a possible D match to TRBD1 (6 bases). The CDR3 is 12 residues long. Trimming shortened V by 5 bases and J by 4 bases, and 9 bases separated the two germline ends. CDR1 and CDR2 (germline): SGHTA, FQGNSA. The CDR3 loop reads CASSLTGYEQYF. The CDR3, as DNA: TGTGCCAGCAGCCTTACAGGGTACGAGCAGTACTTC.

The chain combines TRBV7-8 with TRBJ2-3; possible D gene TRBD2, 6 bases. Germline loops: CDR1 SGHVS, CDR2 FQNEAQ. The CDR3 runs 17 residues. V was pared by 1 base and J by 0 bases, with 14 bases between. DNA of the CDR3: TGTGCCAGCAGCTTAGGGAGGGACTTCCTTAGCACAGATACGCAGTATTTT. Its protein product is CASSLGRDFLSTDTQYF.

The V and J genes are TRBV27 and TRBJ2-7; 9 positions agree with TRBD1. The CDR3 is 13 amino acids. Germline CDR1 and CDR2: MNHEY and SMNVEV (reference sequence). Losses at the gene ends were 10 bases for V and 1 base for J; bases not matched to a gene: 5. The CDR3, as DNA: TGTGCCACCGGGGACAGGGCTTCCTACGAGCAGTACTTC. Its protein is CATGDRASYEQYF.

The chain uses TRBV5-1 and TRBJ1-6; the D gene is possibly TRBD1 (5 bases). V dropped 4 bases and J dropped 3 bases, with 8 bases sitting between them. The CDR3 spans 14 residues. Germline V gene sequence: CDR1 SGHRS, CDR2 YFSETQ. The CDR3 sequence is CASSPRGYNSPLHF. Written as DNA, the CDR3 is TGCGCCAGCAGCCCTAGGGGCTATAATTCACCCCTCCACTTT.

This clone was counted a single time. The V and J genes are TRBV30 and TRBJ1-2; D remains unclear. The germline V and J ends were trimmed by 6 bases and 8 bases, with 22 bases remaining between them. This CDR3 is built from 14 residues. CDR1 is GTSNPN and CDR2 is SVGIG in the germline V gene (reference sequence). The CDR3 DNA sequence: TGTGCCTGCCCCTGGAACCGCCGATCGCGGGGCTACACCTTC. Translating gives CACPWNRRSRGYTF.

This clone is a singleton in its sample. The V call is TRBV7-9, the J call TRBJ2-7; no clear D. Germline CDR1 SEHNR, CDR2 FQNEAQ (reference sequence). Trimming pared 3 bases from V and 2 bases from J, leaving 14 bases between. CDR3 length: 15 amino acids. CDR3 loop: CASSFAYGVTYEQYF. CDR3 coding DNA: TGTGCCAGCAGCTTCGCTTATGGCGTAACCTACGAGCAGTACTTC.

The chain carries TRBV19 and TRBJ1-3; 7 bases fit TRBD1. Unmatched junction bases numbered 2, after V lost 5 bases and J lost 1 base. Germline loops: CDR1 LNHDA, CDR2 SQIVND (reference sequence). This CDR3 comprises 14 residues. CDR3 in DNA: TGTGCCAGTAGTCCGGGACAGTCTGGAAACACCATATATTTT. Amino acids: CASSPGQSGNTIYF.